This is a list of T cell receptor beta chains from one sample in a study of blood T cell repertoires in COVID-19. Profiling relied on immunoSEQ multiplex PCR, and the TCRdb table lists in-frame clones only, not all of them. This sample has about 170,000 clones, with approximately 87% found just once. Input material: peripheral blood. The receptor source for this set is a woman aged 60-75 years with COVID-19, enrolled during active disease. Each CDR3 is given with its conserved first and last residue. D genes are given only for firm matches. Clone sizes are given selectively: once, few, many, or a class where the clone is expanded.

v_call	clone_size	cdr3_length	j_call	d_call	cdr3_aa	cdr3_nt
TRBV7-9	once	15	TRBJ2-7	TRBD1	CASSSLDRGHYEQYF	TGTGCCAGCAGCTCCCTCGACAGGGGACACTACGAGCAGTACTTC
TRBV5-4	.	15	TRBJ2-1	.	CASSKMEGFYNEQFF	TGTGCCAGCAGCAAGATGGAGGGATTCTACAATGAGCAGTTCTTC
TRBV12-3/TRBV12-4	once	13	TRBJ1-2	.	CASSFGGQSGYTF	TGTGCCAGCAGTTTCGGGGGGCAGAGTGGCTACACCTTC
TRBV15	.	15	TRBJ2-1	.	CATSIWRDPYNEQFF	TGTGCCACCAGCATATGGAGGGATCCCTACAATGAGCAGTTCTTC
TRBV18	.	16	TRBJ1-2	.	CASSPLGLIVNYGYTF	TGTGCCAGCTCACCCCTCGGACTGATCGTTAACTATGGCTACACCTTC
TRBV29-1	few	14	TRBJ2-2	TRBD1	CSVQGARNTGELFF	TGCAGCGTACAGGGGGCGCGTAACACCGGGGAGCTGTTTTTT
TRBV30	.	16	TRBJ2-3	TRBD2	CAWSVPTSGHTDTQYF	TGTGCCTGGAGTGTACCAACTAGCGGCCACACAGATACGCAGTATTTT
TRBV6-5	.	14	TRBJ2-7	.	CASNPLVGGYEQYF	TGTGCCAGCAACCCACTAGTCGGGGGCTACGAGCAGTACTTC
TRBV5-1	.	16	TRBJ2-2	TRBD2	CASSSPGGSGWGELFF	TGCGCCAGCAGCTCCCCCGGCGGGAGTGGTTGGGGGGAGCTGTTTTTT
TRBV4-2	.	17	TRBJ2-1	TRBD2	CASSPLDRAGDRNEQFF	TGTGCCAGCAGCCCCCTAGATCGAGCGGGAGATCGCAATGAGCAGTTCTTC
TRBV18	.	16	TRBJ1-1	TRBD1	CASSRGTGGLNTEAFF	TGTGCCAGCTCACGAGGGACAGGGGGATTGAACACTGAAGCTTTCTTT
TRBV11-3	.	15	TRBJ2-2	TRBD2	CASSLIAGGGGELFF	TGTGCCAGCAGCCTCATAGCGGGAGGAGGCGGGGAGCTGTTTTTT
TRBV30	.	18	TRBJ1-5	.	CAWSGDRSSRGGNQPQHF	TGTGCCTGGAGCGGAGATCGAAGTTCGCGGGGGGGCAATCAGCCCCAGCATTTT
TRBV6-5	few	15	TRBJ1-3	TRBD1	CASSYVTGPGNTIYF	TGTGCCAGCAGTTACGTGACAGGGCCAGGAAACACCATATATTTT
TRBV10-2	.	14	TRBJ2-1	TRBD2	CASSPAGVSNEQFF	TGCGCCAGCAGCCCAGCGGGAGTCTCCAATGAGCAGTTCTTC
TRBV30	.	14	TRBJ2-1	.	CAWSEGGPVNEQFF	TGTGCCTGGAGTGAGGGGGGGCCGGTCAATGAGCAGTTCTTC
TRBV7-9	.	15	TRBJ2-1	.	CASTVKRASYNEQFF	TGTGCCAGCACCGTCAAGCGGGCCTCCTACAATGAGCAGTTCTTC
TRBV11-2	.	14	TRBJ2-3	.	CASTPVSGTDTQYF	TGTGCCAGCACCCCTGTAAGCGGCACAGATACGCAGTATTTT
TRBV7-8	.	15	TRBJ1-2	TRBD1	CASSLYRGWDYGYTF	TGTGCCAGCAGCTTATACAGGGGCTGGGACTATGGCTACACCTTC
TRBV12-3/TRBV12-4	.	13	TRBJ2-2	.	CASSLQGTGELFF	TGTGCCAGCAGTTTGCAGGGAACCGGGGAGCTGTTTTTT
TRBV5-1	.	16	TRBJ2-1	TRBD2	CASSLVVTSEDNEQFF	TGCGCCAGCAGCTTGGTGGTCACTAGCGAGGACAATGAGCAGTTCTTC
TRBV19	.	15	TRBJ2-7	.	CASSIDGESDYEQYF	TGTGCCAGTAGTATAGATGGGGAGAGCGACTACGAGCAGTACTTC
TRBV5-1	.	15	TRBJ2-1	TRBD2	CASSLAAGVSNEQFF	TGCGCCAGCAGCTTGGCAGCGGGAGTCTCCAATGAGCAGTTCTTC
TRBV3-1/TRBV3-2	.	12	TRBJ2-7	.	CASSAHRYEQYF	TGTGCCAGCAGCGCTCACAGGTACGAGCAGTACTTC
TRBV7-2	.	14	TRBJ2-1	TRBD2	CASTLAGGPSEQFF	TGTGCCAGCACACTAGCGGGAGGGCCAAGTGAGCAGTTCTTC
TRBV7-3	.	13	TRBJ1-1	.	CASSLEPGRGAFF	TGTGCCAGCAGCTTAGAACCTGGCAGGGGAGCTTTCTTT
TRBV24-1	.	16	TRBJ1-2	TRBD1	CATSDPGTGDRNGYTF	TGTGCCACCAGTGACCCCGGGACAGGGGATAGAAATGGCTACACCTTC
TRBV19	.	13	TRBJ2-7	.	CASSIGASYEQYF	TGTGCCAGTAGTATCGGAGCCTCCTACGAGCAGTACTTC
TRBV3-1/TRBV3-2	.	15	TRBJ2-7	TRBD2	CASSQASGRNYEQYF	TGTGCCAGCAGCCAAGCTAGCGGGAGGAACTACGAGCAGTACTTC
TRBV24-1	.	19	TRBJ2-1	TRBD2	CATSDPRTSGRNDYNEQFF	TGTGCCACCAGTGACCCTCGGACTAGCGGGAGAAACGACTACAATGAGCAGTTCTTC
TRBV3-1/TRBV3-2	.	14	TRBJ2-7	TRBD2	CASSQGGRAYEQYF	TGTGCCAGCAGCCAAGGCGGGAGGGCCTACGAGCAGTACTTC
TRBV15	few	15	TRBJ1-2	.	CATSRDPRGSYGYTF	TGTGCCACCAGCAGAGATCCCAGGGGATCCTATGGCTACACCTTC
TRBV11-3	few	15	TRBJ2-3	TRBD2	CASSLTSGSTDTQYF	TGTGCCAGCAGCTTGACTAGCGGGAGCACAGATACGCAGTATTTT
TRBV6-5	.	10	TRBJ2-5	.	CALRLVTQYF	TGTGCCCTGCGTTTAGTAACCCAGTACTTC
TRBV19	.	14	TRBJ1-3	.	CASKKGTSGNTIYF	TGTGCCAGTAAAAAGGGGACTTCTGGAAACACCATATATTTT
TRBV24-1	.	15	TRBJ1-2	TRBD1	CATSSPGTGAASYTF	TGTGCCACCTCATCCCCCGGGACAGGGGCCGCGAGCTACACCTTC
TRBV4-3	.	17	TRBJ2-1	.	CASSHSPRGSSYNEQFF	TGCGCCAGCAGCCATTCCCCTAGGGGGAGCTCCTACAATGAGCAGTTCTTC
TRBV6-6	many	13	TRBJ1-3	.	CASSRGSGNTIYF	TGTGCCAGCAGCAGGGGCTCTGGAAACACCATATATTTT
TRBV22-1	.	17	TRBJ2-1	.	CPGSGRLAGVSYNEQFF	TGTCCTGGGAGCGGTAGACTAGCGGGAGTTTCCTACAATGAGCAGTTCTTC
TRBV4-1	.	16	TRBJ2-7	TRBD2	CASSQVASGRGYEQYF	TGCGCCAGCAGCCAAGTCGCTAGCGGGAGAGGATACGAGCAGTACTTC
TRBV5-1	few	15	TRBJ2-7	TRBD1	CASRFETGTGYEQYF	TGCGCCAGCAGATTCGAAACCGGGACAGGCTACGAGCAGTACTTC
TRBV6-5	.	13	TRBJ2-7	.	CASKQAAAYEQYF	TGTGCCAGCAAGCAAGCGGCTGCCTACGAGCAGTACTTC
TRBV6-2/TRBV6-3	.	12	TRBJ1-1	.	CASSNGGTEAFF	TGTGCCAGCAGCAACGGGGGGACTGAAGCTTTCTTT
TRBV5-6	.	16	TRBJ1-1	TRBD1	CASSSGTGAMNTEAFF	TGTGCCAGCAGCTCCGGGACAGGGGCCATGAACACTGAAGCTTTCTTT
TRBV4-3	.	15	TRBJ2-5	TRBD1	CASSPEQGAGETQYF	TGCGCCAGCAGCCCAGAGCAGGGGGCCGGAGAGACCCAGTACTTC
TRBV10-3	.	13	TRBJ1-2	TRBD1	CAIRRDSSYGYTF	TGTGCCATCAGGAGGGACAGTTCCTATGGCTACACCTTC
TRBV27	once	14	TRBJ2-7	TRBD2	CASSSLAGNYEQYF	TGTGCCAGCAGTTCCCTAGCGGGTAACTACGAGCAGTACTTC
TRBV7-8	.	12	TRBJ2-5	.	CASSPGQETQYF	TGTGCCAGCAGCCCCGGTCAAGAGACCCAGTACTTC
TRBV24-1	.	13	TRBJ2-2	.	CATSDRDTGELFF	TGTGCCACCAGTGATCGGGACACCGGGGAGCTGTTTTTT
TRBV4-3	.	13	TRBJ1-1	.	CASSQDWGGEAFF	TGCGCCAGCAGCCAAGACTGGGGGGGAGAAGCTTTCTTT
TRBV24-1	.	13	TRBJ1-5	.	CATSPQGSQPQHF	TGTGCCACCAGTCCACAGGGCAGTCAGCCCCAGCATTTT